This T cell receptor (beta chain) is from a study of blood T cell repertoires in COVID-19. Between the trimmed V and J ends, which lost 0 bases and 6 bases, there was a span of 10 bases. CDR3 size: 13 residues. Germline CDR1 reads SGHNT; CDR2 reads YYREEE (reference sequence). Clones were read by immunoSEQ multiplex PCR, and TCRdb kept only the in-frame ones, dropping some. The profile shows 140,000 or so clones, roughly 80% of them singletons. The origin of this receptor is a woman aged 80 or over with acute or convalescent COVID-19. The sequencing sample was made of peripheral blood. The gene calls are TRBV5-4 and TRBJ2-7; possible D gene TRBD1, 6 bases. The CDR3 region has the DNA TGTGCCAGCAGCTTGGAAGGGGGTTCCGAGCAGTACTTC. Translating gives CASSLEGGSEQYF. Filled out from reference TRBV5-4 and TRBJ2-7, the complete variable domain reads ETGVTQSPTHLIKTRGQQVTLRCSSQSGHNTVSWYQQALGQGPQFIFQYYREEENGRGNFPPRFSGLQFPNYSSELNVNALELDDSALYLCASSLEGGSEQYFGPGTRLTVT.